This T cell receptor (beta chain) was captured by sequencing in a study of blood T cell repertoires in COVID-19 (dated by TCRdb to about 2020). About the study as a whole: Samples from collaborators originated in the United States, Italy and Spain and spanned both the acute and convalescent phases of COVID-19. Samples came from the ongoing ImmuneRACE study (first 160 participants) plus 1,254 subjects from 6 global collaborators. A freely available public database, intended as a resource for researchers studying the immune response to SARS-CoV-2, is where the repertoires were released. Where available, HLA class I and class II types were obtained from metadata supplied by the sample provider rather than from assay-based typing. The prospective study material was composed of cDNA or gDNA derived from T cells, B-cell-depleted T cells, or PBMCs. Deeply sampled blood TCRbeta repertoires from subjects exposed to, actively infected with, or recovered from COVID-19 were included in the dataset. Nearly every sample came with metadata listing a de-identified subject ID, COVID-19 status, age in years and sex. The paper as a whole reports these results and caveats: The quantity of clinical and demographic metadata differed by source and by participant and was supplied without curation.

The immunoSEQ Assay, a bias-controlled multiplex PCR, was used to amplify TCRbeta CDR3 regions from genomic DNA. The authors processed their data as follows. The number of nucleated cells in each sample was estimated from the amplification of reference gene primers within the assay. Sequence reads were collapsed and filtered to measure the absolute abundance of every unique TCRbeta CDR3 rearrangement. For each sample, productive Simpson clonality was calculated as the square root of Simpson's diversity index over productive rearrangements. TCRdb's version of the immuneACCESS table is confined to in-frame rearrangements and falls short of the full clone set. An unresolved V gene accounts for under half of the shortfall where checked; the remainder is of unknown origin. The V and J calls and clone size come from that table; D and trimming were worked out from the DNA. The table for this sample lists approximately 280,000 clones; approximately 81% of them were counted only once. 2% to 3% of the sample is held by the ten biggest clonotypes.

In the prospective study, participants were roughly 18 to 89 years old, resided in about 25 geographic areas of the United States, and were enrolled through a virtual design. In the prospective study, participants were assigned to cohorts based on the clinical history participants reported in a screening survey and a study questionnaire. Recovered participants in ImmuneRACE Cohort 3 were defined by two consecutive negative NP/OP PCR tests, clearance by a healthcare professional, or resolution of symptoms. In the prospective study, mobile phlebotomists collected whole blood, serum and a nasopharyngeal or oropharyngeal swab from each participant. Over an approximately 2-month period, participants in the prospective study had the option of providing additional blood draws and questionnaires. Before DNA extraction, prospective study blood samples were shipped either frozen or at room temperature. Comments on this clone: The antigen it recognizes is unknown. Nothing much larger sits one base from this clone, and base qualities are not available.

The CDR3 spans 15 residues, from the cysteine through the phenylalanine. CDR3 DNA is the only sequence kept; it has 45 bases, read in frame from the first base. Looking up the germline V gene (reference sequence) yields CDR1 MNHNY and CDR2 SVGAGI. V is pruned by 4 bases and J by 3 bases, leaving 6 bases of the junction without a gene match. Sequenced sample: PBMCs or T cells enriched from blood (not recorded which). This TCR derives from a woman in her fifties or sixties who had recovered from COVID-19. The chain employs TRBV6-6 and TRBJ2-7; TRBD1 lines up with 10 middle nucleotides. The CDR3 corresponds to CASSWGQGRRYEQYF. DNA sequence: TGTGCCAGCAGTTGGGGACAGGGGCGACGCTACGAGCAGTACTTC.